This paragraph covers one TCR beta chain sequence. The sample originates from a study of blood T cell repertoires in COVID-19. Assay: immunoSEQ multiplex PCR; the TCRdb copy retains only in-frame clones and omits some. The top ten clones hold nearly 0.95% of a sample with more than 120,000 clones, about 87% of them seen once. CDR1 and CDR2 from the germline V gene are SGHTA and FQGTGA. The CDR3 runs to 13 residues. The V and J ends lost 9 bases and 5 bases respectively, with 16 bases between them. Sequenced sample: peripheral blood. The TCR comes from a woman in her forties or fifties with acute or convalescent COVID-19. The rearrangement joins TRBV7-3 to TRBJ1-1, with D hard to call. The CDR3 DNA reads as TGTGCCAGTGGGGAGGGTTCGGGGACTGAAGCTTTCTTT. Translated: CASGEGSGTEAFF.